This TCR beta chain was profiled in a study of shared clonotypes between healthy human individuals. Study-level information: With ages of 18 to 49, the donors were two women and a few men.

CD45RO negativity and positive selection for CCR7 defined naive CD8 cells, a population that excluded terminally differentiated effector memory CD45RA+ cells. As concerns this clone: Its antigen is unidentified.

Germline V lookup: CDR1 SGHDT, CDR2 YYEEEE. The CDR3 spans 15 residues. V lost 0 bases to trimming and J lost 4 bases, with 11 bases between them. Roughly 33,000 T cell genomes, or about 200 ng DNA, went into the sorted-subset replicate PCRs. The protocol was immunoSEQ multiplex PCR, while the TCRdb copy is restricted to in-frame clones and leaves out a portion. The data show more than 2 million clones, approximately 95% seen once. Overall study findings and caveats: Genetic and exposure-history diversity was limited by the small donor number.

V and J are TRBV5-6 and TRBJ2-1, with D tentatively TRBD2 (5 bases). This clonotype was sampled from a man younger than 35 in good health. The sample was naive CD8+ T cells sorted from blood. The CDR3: CASSLASGIYNEQFF. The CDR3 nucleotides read TGTGCCAGCAGCTTGGCAAGCGGAATATACAATGAGCAGTTCTTC.